This passage covers 14 T cell receptor beta chains from one sample sequenced in a study of human T cells and chemical hapten exposure. Time point denoted: patch test 3, about 24 weeks after DPC sensitization. Treatment given: therapeutic diphenylcyclopropenone sensitization with weekly scalp DPC. MiXCR was run by TCRdb on the RACE reads, yielding one entry per CDR3 protein. The top ten clones hold approximately 1.5% of a sample with over 65,000 distinct CDR3 sequences, over 8.5% of them seen once. Sequenced material: whole blood, taken in connection with sensitization to the hapten diphenylcyclopropenone (DPC). The source is a woman between 50 and 59 years old with alopecia areata. Some clones in this sample may be carry-over from other donors' samples.

This clonotype was counted a few times. The CDR3 is CASRWYRDSIGQFF. The CDR3 bases are TGTGCCAGCAGATGGTACAGGGATTCTATCGGGCAGTTCTTC. The J gene is TRBJ2-1, the V gene TRBV27; possibly TRBD1 for D (6 bases). Germline CDR1 is MNHEY and CDR2 is SMNVEV (reference sequence). The CDR3 loop spans 14 amino acids. Trimming removed 6 bases at V and 12 bases at J, with 21 bases between.

This clonotype appeared many times. The chain recombines TRBV19 with TRBJ1-5; D possibly corresponds to TRBD1 (6 bases). The V gene's germline CDR1 is LNHDA and CDR2 SQIVND (reference sequence). Trimming stripped 4 bases from V and 5 bases from J, with 18 bases between. CDR3 size: 16 residues. This CDR3 reads CASSTLPGQLYQPQHF. The CDR3 DNA follows: TGTGCCAGTAGTACTCTCCCAGGACAGCTATATCAGCCCCAGCATTTT. The full variable domain, completed using reference TRBV19 and TRBJ1-5, is DGGITQSPKYLFRKEGQNVTLSCEQNLNHDAMYWYRQDPGQGLRLIYYSQIVNDFQKGDIAEGYSVSREKKESFPLTVTSAQKNPTAFYLCASSTLPGQLYQPQHFGDGTRLSIL.

This clonotype was seen repeatedly, ten times or more. The chain combines TRBV4-2 with TRBJ1-1; D is uncertain. Trimming stripped 0 bases from V and 2 bases from J, with 4 bases between. This CDR3 spans 13 amino acids. The germline CDR1 and CDR2 sequences are LGHNA and YNFKEQ. As DNA, the CDR3 is TGTGCCAGCAGCCAAGAGCCTAACACTGAAGCTTTCTTT. Protein: CASSQEPNTEAFF.

This clonotype occurred many times. V gene TRBV5-1 combines with J gene TRBJ2-3; D possibly matches TRBD1 or TRBD2 (5 bases each). Germline assignment: CDR1 SGHRS and CDR2 YFSETQ. The length of the CDR3 is 15 residues. Trimming pared 4 bases from V and 3 bases from J, leaving 15 bases between. As DNA, the CDR3 is TGCGCCAGCAGCGGAAGGGACCTGGGGACAGATACGCAGTATTTT. This translates into CASSGRDLGTDTQYF.

The V call is TRBV4-1, the J call TRBJ2-2, with D possibly matching TRBD2 (6 bases). CDR1 MGHRA and CDR2 YSYEKL come from the germline V gene. Deletions cut 1 base from V and 4 bases from J, with 13 bases between. The CDR3 is 16 residues long. Here the CDR3 DNA reads TGCGCCAGCAGCCAAGTAGGAGGGGACGGCACCGGGGAGCTGTTTTTT. Translated: CASSQVGGDGTGELFF.

This clonotype was picked up many times. The chain carries TRBV6-2 or TRBV6-3 and TRBJ1-1; 10 positions agree with TRBD1. The CDR3 length is 18 residues. Germline values: CDR1 MNHEY, CDR2 SVGEGT. V shed 0 bases, J shed 5 bases, and the junction held 12 bases outside the gene matches. This CDR3 is CASSYSTGTGARWTEAFF. Written as DNA, the CDR3 is TGTGCCAGCAGTTACTCGACCGGGACAGGGGCAAGGTGGACTGAAGCTTTCTTT.

The chain uses TRBV28 and TRBJ2-7, with D maybe TRBD2 (5 bases). The CDR3 has 14 residues. CDR1 is MDHEN, CDR2 SYDVKM, per germline. V shed 2 bases and J shed 6 bases, with 14 bases lying between them. CDR3 in amino acids: CASSLKWLAGEQYF. The CDR3 DNA reads TGTGCCAGCAGTTTAAAGTGGCTAGCCGGCGAGCAGTACTTC.

V is TRBV20-1 and J is TRBJ1-2; no definite D call. The ends were cut back, 6 bases at V and 4 bases at J, with 15 bases in the middle. This CDR3 comprises 13 residues. Germline V gives CDR1 DFQATT, CDR2 SNEGSKA (reference sequence). The CDR3: CSAGDGKIYGYTF. The DNA for the CDR3 is TGCAGTGCGGGCGACGGCAAAATCTATGGCTACACCTTC.

In this sample, this clonotype turned up a few times. The rearrangement links TRBV12-3 or TRBV12-4 to TRBJ2-5; no definite D call. The CDR3 spans 14 residues. Trimming took off 6 bases at V and 5 bases at J, with 16 bases between the two ends. The CDR3, as DNA: TGTGCCAGCAGCAGTCAAGGGTCCGGGGAGACCCAGTACTTC. Encoded protein: CASSSQGSGETQYF.

This clonotype was detected ten times or more. J is TRBJ1-1 and V is TRBV18, with D possibly being TRBD1 (5 bases). Germline V gives CDR1 KGHSH, CDR2 LQKENI. Between the trimmed V and J ends, which lost 3 bases and 0 bases, there was a span of 14 bases. This CDR3 spans 16 amino acids. In DNA form, the CDR3 reads TGTGCCAGCTCACCCATACAAGGGGACCTGAACACTGAAGCTTTCTTT. As protein: CASSPIQGDLNTEAFF. The full variable domain, in which reference TRBV18 and TRBJ1-1 provide the parts outside the CDR3, is NAGVMQNPRHLVRRRGQEARLRCSPMKGHSHVYWYRQLPEEGLKFMVYLQKENIIDESGMPKERFSAEFPKEGPSILRIQQVVRGDSAAYFCASSPIQGDLNTEAFFGQGTRLTVV.

The gene calls are TRBV7-9 and TRBJ2-2, with D maybe TRBD1 (5 bases). CDR3 length: 16 amino acids. Germline CDR1 reads SEHNR; CDR2 reads FQNEAQ (reference sequence). V gave up 7 bases and J gave up 5 bases, with 20 bases separating them. In DNA, the CDR3 is TGTGCCAGCACCACTCCTCTAGGGGCCCAGACCGGGGAGCTGTTTTTT. Protein: CASTTPLGAQTGELFF.

This clonotype was picked up a small number of times. This chain connects TRBV27 to TRBJ2-3; 10 bases line up with TRBD2. The CDR3 spans 19 residues. Germline values: CDR1 MNHEY, CDR2 SMNVEV (reference sequence). V lost 4 bases, J lost 1 base, and 14 bases stayed unmatched. CDR3 nucleotide sequence: TGTGCCAGCAGTTCTGTTGGGAGCGGGAGGGCCAGTGGCACAGATACGCAGTATTTT. It codes for CASSSVGSGRASGTDTQYF.

This clonotype was observed many times. This rearrangement joins TRBV3-1 to TRBJ2-3, with unresolved D. Trimming pared 4 bases from V and 5 bases from J, leaving 19 bases between. Per the germline V gene, CDR1 is LGHDT and CDR2 is YNNKEL (reference sequence). This CDR3 comprises 16 residues. The CDR3 is CASSLNPRSVGDTQYF. In nucleotides, the CDR3 is TGTGCCAGCAGCCTAAATCCGAGGAGCGTGGGAGATACGCAGTATTTT.

There are a few counts of this clonotype. This sequence joins TRBV4-3 and TRBJ1-4; 9 bases fit TRBD1. V lost 3 bases, J lost 7 bases, and 9 bases stayed unmatched. The germline V gene has CDR1 LGHNA and CDR2 YSLEER. The CDR3 extends over 16 amino acids. The CDR3 protein is CASSQSPGQGVEKLFF. Written as DNA, the CDR3 is TGCGCCAGCAGCCAGTCACCGGGACAGGGAGTTGAAAAACTGTTTTTT.